This T cell receptor beta chain derives from a study of blood T cells in healthy people across ages. Through a sample-barcoded 5' primer and a J-beta primer mix, a second PCR was run for roughly 6 to 12 cycles. TCRdb called the 5' RACE reads again in MiXCR, with one record for every CDR3 protein. The sample holds about 930,000 distinct CDR3 sequences, 25% to 35% seen once. In the case of this clonotype: Its antigen is unidentified.

The ends were cut back, 0 bases at V and 1 base at J, with 12 bases in the middle. This CDR3 is 16 amino acids long. Looked up from germline, CDR1 is SGHRS and CDR2 is YFSETQ. Study outcomes and limitations: The donors' CMV status was not determined, possibly confounding changes in expanded clonotypes.

These same records also appear under a second study, on T cells of mothers and their children. From that study: Each child contributed approximately 3.3 million TCR beta CDR3 reads, while each mother contributed over 8.5 million.

Sequenced material: blood. This chain joins TRBV5-1 and TRBJ2-3, with a tentative D call TRBD1 (5 bases). The clonotype comes from a woman between 40 and 55 years old in good health. CDR3 in DNA: TGCGCCAGCAGCTTGGACCAGGGTATCGGCACAGATACGCAGTATTTT. Its protein product is CASSLDQGIGTDTQYF.